These 20 T cell receptor beta chains originate from one sample sequenced in a study of T cells after yellow fever vaccination (dated 2019 in TCRdb). The method behind the library was 5' RACE. Sequencing relied on an Illumina NovaSeq 6000. TCRdb passed the public sequencing reads through fastp at Q25 and MiXCR, retaining productive beta sequences. CDR3 protein sequences are deduplicated, and each keeps its most common genes and DNA. Within this sample are fewer than 450,000 distinct CDR3 sequences, with approximately 4.2% of them counted one time only. The ten largest clones represent about 24% of the sample. The sample's treatment or condition, from its label and the paper: live attenuated yellow fever vaccine strain. The material was PBMCs, obtained 5 days after the yellow fever booster vaccination. The receptors stem from a man aged 18 to 29 who received the YFV17D yellow fever vaccine.

Ten or more counts support this clonotype. The chain is built from TRBV6-2 or TRBV6-3 and TRBJ2-7, with D maybe TRBD2 (5 bases). The V gene's germline CDR1 is MNHEY and CDR2 SVGEGT. Trimming removed 6 bases at V and 3 bases at J, with 9 bases between. CDR3 length equals 12 residues. CDR3 DNA: TGTGCCAGCAGAGAAGGAGGCTACGAGCAGTACTTC. It encodes CASREGGYEQYF.

The chain combines TRBV15 with TRBJ2-3; TRBD2 aligns across 11 bases. CDR1 is LNHNV, CDR2 YYDKDF, per germline (reference sequence). The length of the CDR3 is 15 residues. The V and J ends lost 5 bases and 4 bases, in that order; junction bases with no gene match: 5. DNA of the CDR3: TGTGCCACCAGCCGCCGGACTAGCGGGTCAGATACGCAGTATTTT. As protein: CATSRRTSGSDTQYF.

Many counts were recorded for this clonotype. The chain joins TRBV2 to TRBJ1-1, with D maybe TRBD1 (6 bases). The CDR3 extends over 13 amino acids. Germline assignment: CDR1 SNHLY and CDR2 FYNNEI. Between the trimmed V and J ends, which lost 9 bases and 2 bases, there was a span of 13 bases. The CDR3 DNA follows: TGTGCCAGACTAACAGGGATTAACACTGAAGCTTTCTTT. Translating it yields CARLTGINTEAFF.

Only a few counts were recorded for this clonotype. The chain has TRBV4-2 and TRBJ2-3; 10 nucleotides agree with TRBD2. CDR1 is LGHNA and CDR2 is YNFKEQ in the germline V gene. CDR3 length equals 18 residues. Unmatched junction bases numbered 11, after V lost 0 bases and J lost 5 bases. The DNA of the CDR3 is TGTGCCAGCAGCCAAGATCGGCTAGCGGGGGCTCGGGTAGATACGCAGTATTTT. Protein: CASSQDRLAGARVDTQYF.

The chain couples TRBV2 to TRBJ1-1, with D unresolved. CDR1 and CDR2 from the germline V gene are SNHLY and FYNNEI. The CDR3 length is 11 residues. Trimming took 8 bases from V and 4 from J, leaving 8 bases between them. The CDR3 sequence is CASGWSTEAFF. The CDR3 DNA sequence: TGTGCCAGCGGGTGGAGCACTGAAGCTTTCTTT.

This clonotype was detected a few times. The chain recombines TRBV7-2 with TRBJ2-5, with TRBD2 identical over 9 bases. V was pared by 1 base and J by 5 bases, with 14 bases of the junction left unmatched. Germline CDR1 reads SGHTA; CDR2 reads FQGNSA. This CDR3 contains 18 residues. This CDR3 reads CASSLVGMAGGPGETQYF. For the CDR3, the DNA is TGTGCCAGCAGCTTAGTAGGGATGGCGGGGGGGCCCGGCGAGACCCAGTACTTC.

This clonotype was seen a few times. The rearrangement links TRBV4-3 to TRBJ1-2, with D perhaps matching TRBD1 (5 bases). This CDR3 contains 11 residues. CDR1 is LGHNA and CDR2 is YSLEER in the germline V gene. Between the trimmed V and J ends, which lost 10 bases and 8 bases, there was a span of 14 bases. The DNA of the CDR3 is TGCGCCACCCTCGGGCAGGGCGGCTACACCTTC. Its translation: CATLGQGGYTF.

This clonotype was counted many times. J is TRBJ2-7 and V is TRBV7-2, with D perhaps TRBD1 (6 bases). The V end was cut by 1 base, the J end by 5 bases, with 12 bases between. The CDR3 extends over 14 amino acids. The germline V gene encodes CDR1 SGHTA and CDR2 FQGNSA. The CDR3 coding sequence is TGTGCCAGCAGCTTAGGGGGGCCCGGCGACGAGCAGTACTTC. It is translated as CASSLGGPGDEQYF.

The V and J genes are TRBV30 and TRBJ2-2; no reliable D call. Germline-derived CDR1 and CDR2 are GTSNPN and SVGIG (reference sequence). The CDR3 sequence is 15 residues long. The germline V and J ends were trimmed by 8 bases and 1 base, with 17 bases remaining between them. CDR3 loop: CAATRWAGNTGELFF. DNA for the CDR3: TGTGCCGCCACCAGGTGGGCCGGGAACACCGGGGAGCTGTTTTTT.

This clonotype showed up just a few times. The chain combines TRBV11-2 with TRBJ2-3; D could derive from TRBD1 or TRBD2 (5 bases each). The CDR3 consists of 15 residues. CDR1 is SGHAT, CDR2 FQNNGV, per germline. V was cut by 5 bases and J by 6 bases, with 18 bases left in between. CDR3 region: CASSPGRGLGDTQYF. The DNA for the CDR3 is TGTGCCAGCAGCCCAGGACGGGGCCTAGGGGATACGCAGTATTTT.

Ten or more counts support this clonotype. The chain links TRBV7-9 to TRBJ2-2, with a weak D call TRBD2 (6 bases). The V end lost 3 bases, the J end lost 2 bases, and 10 bases lay between the germline ends. CDR3 length: 15 residues. In germline, CDR1 is SEHNR, CDR2 FQNEAQ (reference sequence). The CDR3 loop reads CASSFWGLNTGELFF. CDR3 coding DNA: TGTGCCAGCAGCTTTTGGGGACTTAACACCGGGGAGCTGTTTTTT.

In nucleotides, the CDR3 is TGTGCCAGCAGCTCACTTCACAACAACAGGGAACGTGGCACAGATACGCAGTATTTT. This encodes CASSSLHNNRERGTDTQYF. The chain carries TRBV5-6 and TRBJ2-3; the D gene is possibly TRBD1 (6 bases). There are 19 residues in the CDR3. V was pared by 3 bases and J by 1 base, with 24 bases between. CDR1 and CDR2 from the germline V gene are SGHDT and YYEEEE.

DNA of the CDR3: TGTGCCAGCAGCCCCGGACGTAGCAATCAGCCCCAGCATTTT. Protein sequence: CASSPGRSNQPQHF. This chain connects TRBV7-9 to TRBJ1-5, with D uncertain. Trimming removed 5 bases from V and 0 bases from J, with 8 bases in between. CDR1 and CDR2 (germline): SEHNR, FQNEAQ (reference sequence). This CDR3 contains 14 residues.

The rearrangement uses TRBV11-2 and TRBJ1-4; no reliable D call. With 8 bases removed from V and 8 bases from J, the gap between germline ends came to 18 bases. This CDR3 spans 14 amino acids. In germline, CDR1 is SGHAT, CDR2 FQNNGV. CDR3 nucleotides: TGTGCCAGCGGGAAAGGGATAGTAAGCGAAAAACTGTTTTTT. It specifies CASGKGIVSEKLFF.

The chain recombines TRBV5-4 with TRBJ1-2; 11 nucleotides agree with TRBD1. In germline, CDR1 is SGHNT, CDR2 YYREEE (reference sequence). This CDR3 is built from 15 residues. V lost 1 base to trimming and J lost 7 bases; unmatched junction nucleotides: 6. This CDR3 is CASSLTGQGAFGYTF. The CDR3 DNA follows: TGTGCCAGCAGCTTGACTGGACAGGGGGCTTTTGGCTACACCTTC.

This clonotype was found a few times. The chain employs TRBV27 and TRBJ2-7; D possibly uses TRBD1 or TRBD2 (6 bases each). The CDR3 has 14 amino acids. Germline assignment: CDR1 MNHEY and CDR2 SMNVEV (reference sequence). V was shortened by 10 bases and J by 0 bases, with 16 bases between the two germline ends. In DNA, the CDR3 is TGTGCCACGAGGGGGGACGGTTACTCCTACGAGCAGTACGTC. Its protein is CATRGDGYSYEQYV.

At least ten counts were recorded for this clonotype. The chain carries TRBV20-1 and TRBJ2-3, with 9 bases matching TRBD1. Looked up from germline, CDR1 is DFQATT and CDR2 is SNEGSKA (reference sequence). The CDR3 runs to 16 residues. V lost 1 base, J lost 5 bases, and 10 bases stayed unmatched. CDR3 loop: CSARGHRDRVLDTQYF. CDR3 nucleotide sequence: TGCAGTGCTAGAGGCCACCGGGACAGGGTTTTAGATACGCAGTATTTT.

This clonotype came up many times. CDR3 residues: CASGVPGRFF. CDR3 in DNA: TGCGCCAGCGGGGTACCCGGGCGGTTCTTC. The chain is built from TRBV10-2 and TRBJ2-1; D is uncertain. The CDR3 length is 10 residues. V dropped 8 bases and J dropped 15 bases, with 14 bases sitting between them. CDR1 is WSHSY, CDR2 SAAADI, per germline.

This clonotype was detected many times. V is TRBV5-1 and J is TRBJ1-1, with a weak D call TRBD1 (5 bases). CDR3 size: 15 residues. Per germline, CDR1 SGHRS and CDR2 YFSETQ. V dropped 1 base and J dropped 3 bases, with 13 bases sitting between them. The CDR3 is CASSLSYGADTEAFF. Written as DNA, the CDR3 is TGCGCCAGCAGCTTGTCTTACGGGGCGGACACTGAAGCTTTCTTT.

The chain links TRBV7-3 to TRBJ2-5; D ambiguous. CDR1 is SGHTA, CDR2 FQGTGA, per germline. V was cut by 5 bases and J by 5 bases, with 12 bases left in between. The CDR3 consists of 13 residues. CDR3 region: CASSQQMEETQYF. As DNA, the CDR3 is TGTGCCAGCAGCCAACAGATGGAGGAGACCCAGTACTTC.